This passage covers 24 T cell receptor beta chains from one sample sequenced in a study of cytomegalovirus exposure and HLA in healthy donors. Primers for the PCR totalled 60 Vbeta and 13 Jbeta. Sequencing was performed with immunoSEQ multiplex PCR; in TCRdb, only in-frame clones are kept and a portion is missing. The table shows 150,000 or so clones, with around 72% occurring only once. The sequenced sample was PBMCs. The receptors stem from a woman aged 35 to 49 in good health and CMV-seropositive.

The V gene is TRBV5-1, the J gene TRBJ1-1; the match to TRBD1 covers 7 bases. With 2 bases clipped from V and 9 bases from J, the junction kept 16 bases outside the gene matches. The CDR3 length is 16 residues. The germline CDR1 and CDR2 sequences are SGHRS and YFSETQ. The CDR3 sequence: CASSLKGTDSTSKAFF. CDR3 sequence (DNA): TGCGCCAGCAGCTTAAAAGGGACAGACTCCACCTCTAAAGCTTTCTTT.

The chain couples TRBV4-1 to TRBJ1-5; D is unclear. V lost 0 bases and J 4 bases, leaving 10 bases between the germline ends. The CDR3 loop spans 15 amino acids. Germline CDR1 is MGHRA and CDR2 is YSYEKL. The CDR3 coding sequence is TGCGCCAGCAGCCAAGATTCTTCGTCTAATCAGCCCCAGCATTTT. Protein: CASSQDSSSNQPQHF.

In its sample, this clone was seen a few times. V is TRBV6-1 and J is TRBJ1-1; 7 bases align to TRBD1. CDR1 MNHNS and CDR2 SASEGT come from the germline V gene. This CDR3 contains 14 residues. The V gene end was trimmed by 6 bases and the J gene end by 3 bases; junction bases not matched to a gene: 7. The CDR3 loop reads CASSGRGLDTEAFF. The CDR3 coding sequence is TGTGCCAGCAGCGGTAGGGGGCTGGACACTGAAGCTTTCTTT.

Comments on this clone: Other DNA sequences within the sample encode an identical CDR3. The chain has TRBV5-1 and TRBJ2-1; D uncertain. The CDR3 consists of 15 residues. CDR1 and CDR2 (germline): SGHRS, YFSETQ. Trimming removed 5 bases from V and 0 bases from J, with 12 bases in between. The CDR3 loop is CASSFAGGSYNEQFF. CDR3 DNA sequence: TGCGCCAGCAGTTTTGCAGGTGGCTCCTACAATGAGCAGTTCTTC.

V and J are TRBV6-5 and TRBJ2-1; D may be TRBD1 (5 bases). Germline V gene sequence: CDR1 MNHEY, CDR2 SVGAGI. Trimming pared 8 bases from V and 3 bases from J, leaving 11 bases between. This CDR3 has 13 amino acids. The CDR3 loop reads CASGAAIYNEQFF. CDR3 nucleotide sequence: TGTGCCAGCGGGGCAGCTATCTACAATGAGCAGTTCTTC.

The chain links TRBV7-8 to TRBJ2-2; unclear D gene. Between the trimmed V and J ends, which lost 7 bases and 4 bases, there was a span of 13 bases. CDR3 length: 14 amino acids. Germline CDR1 SGHVS, CDR2 FQNEAQ. CDR3 sequence (DNA): TGTGCCAGCACCCTTATTTTGAGCACCGGGGAGCTGTTTTTT. Protein sequence: CASTLILSTGELFF.

The chain couples TRBV19 to TRBJ1-5; weak D call: TRBD1 (5 bases). The CDR3 runs 14 residues. The germline gives CDR1 LNHDA, CDR2 SQIVND (reference sequence). The V end lost 5 bases, the J end lost 4 bases, and 12 bases lay between the germline ends. The CDR3 DNA is TGTGCCAGTAGTTTTTTTCGGGGGAATCAGCCCCAGCATTTT. Translated, it gives CASSFFRGNQPQHF.

This chain links TRBV10-3 with TRBJ2-1; TRBD2 matches 7 bases. Trimming cost V 0 bases and J 6 bases; bases outside gene matches: 8. This CDR3 has 16 residues. Germline values: CDR1 ENHRY, CDR2 SYGVKD. The CDR3 here is CAISESIGGGLNEQFF. The DNA of the CDR3 is TGTGCCATCAGTGAGTCGATCGGCGGGGGACTCAATGAGCAGTTCTTC.

The chain combines TRBV5-1 with TRBJ1-1; TRBD1 might be the D (5 bases). CDR1 is SGHRS and CDR2 is YFSETQ in the germline V gene. V lost 4 bases, J lost 5 bases, and 15 bases lay in between. CDR3 length: 14 residues. The CDR3 DNA follows: TGCGCCAGCAGCCCCCGGGCAGGGTATACTGAAGCTTTCTTT. Protein product: CASSPRAGYTEAFF.

This clone was recorded once. V gene TRBV5-6 combines with J gene TRBJ2-7; D gene uncertain. The germline gives CDR1 SGHDT, CDR2 YYEEEE. V was cut by 5 bases and J by 3 bases, with 18 bases left in between. This CDR3 region has 15 residues. The CDR3 loop is CASRLNQQPYYEQYF. The CDR3 DNA sequence: TGTGCCAGCAGACTCAACCAACAGCCCTACTACGAGCAGTACTTC. Full variable domain (outside the CDR3, taken from reference TRBV5-6 and TRBJ2-7): DAGVTQSPTHLIKTRGQQVTLRCSPKSGHDTVSWYQQALGQGPQFIFQYYEEEERQRGNFPDRFSGHQFPNYSSELNVNALLLGDSALYLCASRLNQQPYYEQYFGPGTRLTVT.

The chain recombines TRBV6-1 with TRBJ2-1, with TRBD1 matching 8 bases. The CDR3 has 13 amino acids. V dropped 6 bases and J dropped 2; count of bases not matched to a gene: 0. Germline V lookup: CDR1 MNHNS, CDR2 SASEGT. The CDR3 bases are TGTGCCAGCAGGGACAGGGCCTACAATGAGCAGTTCTTC. Its translation is CASRDRAYNEQFF.

This chain connects TRBV5-1 to TRBJ1-4; D ambiguous. Germline CDR1 reads SGHRS; CDR2 reads YFSETQ. This CDR3 contains 15 residues. V was trimmed by 4 bases and J by 5 bases, leaving 15 bases between them. DNA of the CDR3: TGCGCCAGCAGCCCGGAAGGAGGGTCGAATGAAAAACTGTTTTTT. Translated: CASSPEGGSNEKLFF.

The chain uses TRBV6-1 and TRBJ1-1, with TRBD1 identical over 9 bases. The CDR3 contains 14 residues. Germline V lookup: CDR1 MNHNS, CDR2 SASEGT. V was pared by 6 bases and J by 3 bases, with 5 bases of the junction left unmatched. As DNA, the CDR3 is TGTGCCAGCAGGGAGGGACAGGGCCACACTGAAGCTTTCTTT. It yields the protein CASREGQGHTEAFF.

This clone was seen more than once but under ten times. This chain connects TRBV9 to TRBJ1-2; a possible D gene is TRBD1 (6 bases). V was cut by 4 bases and J by 8 bases, with 15 bases left in between. Germline CDR1 and CDR2: SGDLS and YYNGEE. The CDR3 is made up of 13 amino acids. The CDR3 bases are TGTGCCAGCAGCATAAGATCAGGGGACGGCTACACCTTC. Translating it yields CASSIRSGDGYTF. Drawing the rest from reference TRBV9 and TRBJ1-2, the complete variable domain is DSGVTQTPKHLITATGQRVTLRCSPRSGDLSVYWYQQSLDQGLQFLIQYYNGEERAKGNILERFSAQQFPDLHSELNLSSLELGDSALYFCASSIRSGDGYTFGSGTRLTVV.

This clone was seen only a few times. V is TRBV7-3 and J is TRBJ1-2; 8 nucleotides match TRBD1. V dropped 2 bases and J dropped 8; count of bases not matched to a gene: 16. The CDR3 has 17 amino acids. Germline V lookup: CDR1 SGHTA, CDR2 FQGTGA. The CDR3 DNA is TGTGCCAGCAGCTTATTACCCCCGACAGGGGATAATCTAGGCTACACCTTC. This gives the protein CASSLLPPTGDNLGYTF.

V usage is TRBV5-1 and J usage is TRBJ1-6; D unresolved. CDR1 SGHRS and CDR2 YFSETQ come from the germline V gene. This CDR3 has 14 amino acids. The ends were cut back, 0 bases at V and 9 bases at J, with 10 bases in the middle. For the CDR3, the DNA is TGCGCCAGCAGCTTGGCGGGTATGGGTTCACCCCTCCACTTT. Translation gives CASSLAGMGSPLHF.

The rearrangement uses TRBV28 and TRBJ2-5; D not resolved. The J call may be mistaken, given a closer DNA end match to TRBJ2-7. Germline-derived CDR1 and CDR2 are MDHEN and SYDVKM. This CDR3 is built from 11 residues. The CDR3 nucleotides are TGTGCCACAATGGGCCGCTACGAGCAGTACTTC. Amino acid sequence: CATMGRYEQYF.

This chain uses TRBV19 with TRBJ1-5; D unclear. Trimming took off 8 bases at V and 2 bases at J, with 16 bases between the two ends. The CDR3 has 15 residues. Germline loops: CDR1 LNHDA, CDR2 SQIVND (reference sequence). This CDR3 is CASHDGNQGNQPQHF. The CDR3 nucleotides are TGTGCCAGTCACGACGGAAACCAGGGCAATCAGCCCCAGCATTTT. Full variable domain (remainder filled in from reference TRBV19 and TRBJ1-5): DGGITQSPKYLFRKEGQNVTLSCEQNLNHDAMYWYRQDPGQGLRLIYYSQIVNDFQKGDIAEGYSVSREKKESFPLTVTSAQKNPTAFYLCASHDGNQGNQPQHFGDGTRLSIL.

This clone has only a few counts. The rearrangement links TRBV7-8 to TRBJ2-5; D is unclear. The J call may be faulty, since TRBJ2-7 better matches the DNA end. The CDR3 sequence is 14 residues long. Germline V lookup: CDR1 SGHVS, CDR2 FQNEAQ. The CDR3 protein is CASSPNWSSYEQYF. CDR3 sequence (DNA): TGTGCCAGCAGCCCAAATTGGAGCTCCTACGAGCAGTACTTC.

J is TRBJ2-7 and V is TRBV11-2, with 9 nucleotides matching TRBD2. Germline lookup yields CDR1 SGHAT and CDR2 FQNNGV. J was trimmed by 1 base and V by 3 bases; bases with no gene match: 4. There are 15 residues in the CDR3. In DNA, the CDR3 is TGTGCCAGCAGCTTTTCGACTAGCGGTTCCTACGAGCAGTACTTC. It yields the protein CASSFSTSGSYEQYF.

This chain uses TRBV6-5 with TRBJ2-7; TRBD2 is a possible D gene (6 bases). The CDR3 loop spans 14 amino acids. With 6 bases removed from V and 4 bases from J, the gap between germline ends came to 16 bases. The V gene's germline CDR1 is MNHEY and CDR2 SVGAGI. As DNA, the CDR3 is TGTGCCAGCAGGCGTCAGACGGGAGTATACGAGCAGTACTTC. Its protein product is CASRRQTGVYEQYF.

This sequence joins TRBV6-1 and TRBJ1-2, with TRBD1 identical over 7 bases. The CDR3 consists of 14 residues. V lost 6 bases to trimming and J lost 5 bases; unmatched junction nucleotides: 9. CDR1 and CDR2 (germline): MNHNS, SASEGT. Written as DNA, the CDR3 is TGTGCCAGCAGACCGGACAGGTCGAGTTATGGCTACACCTTC. This sequence encodes CASRPDRSSYGYTF.

CDR3 coding DNA: TGTGCCAGCAGCGGCCGACAGGGGGGGACAGATACGCAGTATTTT. Protein sequence: CASSGRQGGTDTQYF. The J gene is TRBJ2-3, the V gene TRBV9, with TRBD1 matching 9 bases. V was pared by 3 bases and J by 3 bases, with 5 bases of the junction left unmatched. CDR3 length: 15 residues. The germline gives CDR1 SGDLS, CDR2 YYNGEE.

The table lists this clone with a count of one. This sequence joins TRBV5-5 and TRBJ2-1, with 7 bases that match TRBD1. The V gene's germline CDR1 is SGHKS and CDR2 YYEKEE (reference sequence). This CDR3 comprises 16 residues. The V segment lost 4 bases and the J segment 0 bases; nucleotides outside the gene matches: 7. The CDR3 nucleotides read TGTGCCAGCAGCGTAGGGGGCAGATCCTCCTACAATGAGCAGTTCTTC. Translated, it gives CASSVGGRSSYNEQFF.